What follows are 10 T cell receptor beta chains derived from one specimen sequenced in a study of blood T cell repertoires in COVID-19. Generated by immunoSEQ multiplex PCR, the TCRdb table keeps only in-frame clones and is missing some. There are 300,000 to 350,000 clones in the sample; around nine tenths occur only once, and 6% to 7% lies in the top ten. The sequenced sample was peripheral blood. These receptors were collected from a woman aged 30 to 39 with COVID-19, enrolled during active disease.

Here the CDR3 reads CASSRQVVNTEAFF. CDR3 coding DNA: TGTGCCAGCAGCCGACAGGTTGTGAACACTGAAGCTTTCTTT. The V gene is TRBV2, the J gene TRBJ1-1; a weak D match, TRBD1 (6 bases). The CDR3 is made up of 14 amino acids. Germline assignment: CDR1 SNHLY and CDR2 FYNNEI. V dropped 6 bases and J dropped 0 bases, with 11 bases sitting between them. The whole variable domain, remainder taken from reference TRBV2 and TRBJ1-1, is EPEVTQTPSHQVTQMGQEVILRCVPISNHLYFYWYRQILGQKVEFLVSFYNNEISEKSEIFDDQFSVERPDGSNFTLKIRSTKLEDSAMYFCASSRQVVNTEAFFGQGTRLTVV.

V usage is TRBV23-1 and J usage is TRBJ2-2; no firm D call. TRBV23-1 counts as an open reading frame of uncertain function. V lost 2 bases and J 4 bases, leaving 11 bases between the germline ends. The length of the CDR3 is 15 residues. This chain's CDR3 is CASSQELSGTGELFF. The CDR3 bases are TGCGCCAGCAGTCAAGAGCTTTCGGGCACCGGGGAGCTGTTTTTT.

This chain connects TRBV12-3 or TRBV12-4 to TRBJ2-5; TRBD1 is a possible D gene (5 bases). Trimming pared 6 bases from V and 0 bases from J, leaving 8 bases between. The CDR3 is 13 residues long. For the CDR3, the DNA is TGTGCCAGCAGCCGACAGTACCAAGAGACCCAGTACTTC. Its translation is CASSRQYQETQYF.

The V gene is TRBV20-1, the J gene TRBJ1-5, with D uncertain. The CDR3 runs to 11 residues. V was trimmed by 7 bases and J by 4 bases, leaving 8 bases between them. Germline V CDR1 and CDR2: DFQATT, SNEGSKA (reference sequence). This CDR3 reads CSVGRNQPQHF. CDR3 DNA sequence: TGCAGTGTGGGCAGAAATCAGCCCCAGCATTTT.

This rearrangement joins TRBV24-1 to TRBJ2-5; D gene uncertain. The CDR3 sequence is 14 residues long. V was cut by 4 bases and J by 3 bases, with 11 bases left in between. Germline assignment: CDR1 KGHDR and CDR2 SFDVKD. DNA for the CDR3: TGTGCCACCAGTGACCCCGCCGCGGAAGAGACCCAGTACTTC. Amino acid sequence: CATSDPAAEETQYF.

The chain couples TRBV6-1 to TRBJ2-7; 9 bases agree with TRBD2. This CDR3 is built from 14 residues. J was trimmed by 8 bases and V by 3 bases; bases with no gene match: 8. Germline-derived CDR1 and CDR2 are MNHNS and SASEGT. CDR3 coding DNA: TGTGCCAGCAGTGAGTCTAGCGGGGTCTTTCAGCAGTACTTC. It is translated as CASSESSGVFQQYF.

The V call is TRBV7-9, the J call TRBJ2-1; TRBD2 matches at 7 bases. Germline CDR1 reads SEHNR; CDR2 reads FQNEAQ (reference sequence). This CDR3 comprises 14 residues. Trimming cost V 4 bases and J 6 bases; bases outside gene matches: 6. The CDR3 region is CASSSFGGSNEQFF. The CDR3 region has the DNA TGTGCCAGCAGCTCGTTTGGCGGGAGCAATGAGCAGTTCTTC.

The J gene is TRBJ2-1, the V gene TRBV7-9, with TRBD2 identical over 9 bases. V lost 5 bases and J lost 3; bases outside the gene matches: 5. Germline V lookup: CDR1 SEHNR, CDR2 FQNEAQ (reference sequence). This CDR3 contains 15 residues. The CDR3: CASSPTSGYYNEQFF. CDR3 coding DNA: TGTGCCAGCAGCCCGACTAGCGGTTACTACAATGAGCAGTTCTTC.

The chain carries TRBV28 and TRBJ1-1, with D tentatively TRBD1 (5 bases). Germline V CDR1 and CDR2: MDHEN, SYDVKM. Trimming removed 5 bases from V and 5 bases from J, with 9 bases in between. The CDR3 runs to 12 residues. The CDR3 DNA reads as TGTGCCAGCAGTAGGGGCAGGACTGAAGCTTTCTTT. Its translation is CASSRGRTEAFF.

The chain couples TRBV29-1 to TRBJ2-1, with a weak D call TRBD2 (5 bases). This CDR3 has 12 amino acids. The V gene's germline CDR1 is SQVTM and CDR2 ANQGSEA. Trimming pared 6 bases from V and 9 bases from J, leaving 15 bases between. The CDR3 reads CSVGRDRGEQFF. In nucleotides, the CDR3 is TGCAGCGTGGGGAGAGATCGGGGTGAGCAGTTCTTC.